Sequencing of this TCR beta chain was carried out in a study of control samples from healthy donors and cancer patients. The CDR3 runs 13 residues. Trimming removed 10 bases from V and 5 bases from J; junction bases left unmatched: 6. CDR1 and CDR2 (germline): MNHEY, SVGAGI. The data were produced by immunoSEQ multiplex PCR, yet TCRdb's version contains in-frame clones alone and is incomplete. Altogether over 200,000 clones are present, over 75% being singletons, with the ten largest covering about an eighth. The source material was PBMCs. The gene calls are TRBV6-5 and TRBJ2-5; 11 positions agree with TRBD2. The TCR originated in an older woman with lung cancer. The CDR3 protein is CANKIAGGETQYF. As DNA, the CDR3 is TGTGCCAACAAAATAGCGGGAGGGGAGACCCAGTACTTC.